The 24 T cell receptor beta chains in this list originate from one sample, sequenced in a study of T cell responses to AZD1222 COVID-19 vaccine. Some clones are missing from TCRdb's copy, which holds only in-frame ones; the method was immunoSEQ multiplex PCR. The repertoire consists of some 70,000 clones, with about four fifths occurring once and the leading ten covering more than 13%. Material: peripheral blood, obtained 28 days after the second AZD1222 dose. The origin of the receptors is an adult who received the AZD1222 COVID-19 vaccine.

This rearrangement joins TRBV12-5 to TRBJ1-4; D ambiguous. V lost 1 base and J 7 bases, leaving 10 bases between the germline ends. Germline CDR1 reads LGHNT; CDR2 reads FRNRAP. The CDR3 consists of 14 residues. As DNA, the CDR3 is TGTGCTAGTGGTTTGGGGATCTCAAGTGAAAAACTGTTTTTT. This codes for CASGLGISSEKLFF.

This clone was counted only a few times. The chain uses TRBV3-1 (or the pseudogene TRBV3-2) and TRBJ2-7; 9 positions match TRBD1. This CDR3 is built from 17 residues. The junction had 11 bases not matched to a gene; V was cut back by 1 base and J by 4 bases. CDR1 is LGHDT, CDR2 YNNKEL, per germline (reference sequence). The CDR3 here is CASSQVNRDRDRYEQYF. In DNA, the CDR3 is TGTGCCAGCAGCCAAGTCAATCGGGACAGGGATAGGTACGAGCAGTACTTC.

The J gene is TRBJ1-6, the V gene TRBV15; 7 bases agree with TRBD1. Germline values: CDR1 LNHNV, CDR2 YYDKDF (reference sequence). This CDR3 has 18 amino acids. The ends lost 2 bases at V and 4 bases at J; junction bases unmatched: 11. CDR3 DNA: TGTGCCACCAGCAGAACTAAACAGACAGGGACTTATAATTCACCCCTCCACTTT. Its protein product is CATSRTKQTGTYNSPLHF. Combining the CDR3 with reference TRBV15 and TRBJ1-6 gives the whole variable domain DAMVIQNPRYQVTQFGKPVTLSCSQTLNHNVMYWYQQKSSQAPKLLFHYYDKDFNNEADTPDNFQSRRPNTSFCFLDIRSPGLGDTAMYLCATSRTKQTGTYNSPLHFGNGTRLTVT.

V usage is TRBV19 and J usage is TRBJ2-5; 10 bases agree with TRBD1. The CDR3 has 14 residues. Germline CDR1 is LNHDA and CDR2 is SQIVND (reference sequence). J was trimmed by 5 bases and V by 3 bases; bases with no gene match: 3. CDR3 amino acids: CASSIQGQGETQYF. CDR3 sequence (DNA): TGTGCCAGTAGTATTCAGGGACAGGGGGAGACCCAGTACTTC.

This clone has a handful of counts. The J gene is TRBJ1-5, the V gene TRBV6-4, with D perhaps matching TRBD1 (6 bases). V was trimmed by 4 bases and J by 3 bases, leaving 10 bases between them. The CDR3 sequence is 14 residues long. Germline loops: CDR1 MRHNA, CDR2 SNTAGT. The CDR3 DNA reads as TGTGCCAGCAGTGCGACAGGAACCAATCAGCCCCAGCATTTT. Translation: CASSATGTNQPQHF.

This rearrangement joins TRBV19 to TRBJ1-2, with 7 positions matching TRBD1. Germline values: CDR1 LNHDA, CDR2 SQIVND (reference sequence). The CDR3 has 14 residues. The V segment lost 9 bases and the J segment 5 bases; nucleotides outside the gene matches: 12. The CDR3 sequence: CASLRDSESYGYTF. CDR3 DNA sequence: TGTGCCAGCCTCCGGGACAGTGAGAGTTATGGCTACACCTTC.

The chain links TRBV10-3 to TRBJ2-5, with 10 bases that match TRBD2. The CDR3 sequence is 16 residues long. V was pared by 0 bases and J by 3 bases, with 4 bases of the junction left unmatched. The V gene's germline CDR1 is ENHRY and CDR2 SYGVKD. The CDR3 loop is CAISESAGGRKETQYF. CDR3 DNA sequence: TGTGCCATCAGTGAGTCAGCGGGGGGGCGGAAAGAGACCCAGTACTTC.

The V gene is TRBV2, the J gene TRBJ1-1; no clear D. V dropped 6 bases and J dropped 1 base, with 3 bases sitting between them. CDR1 is SNHLY and CDR2 is FYNNEI in the germline V gene. The CDR3 has 11 residues. The CDR3 nucleotides are TGTGCCAGCAGAAGGAACACTGAAGCTTTCTTT. Its translation: CASRRNTEAFF.

The V gene is TRBV2, the J gene TRBJ1-6, with TRBD1 matching over 12 bases. CDR3 length: 14 residues. The germline CDR1 and CDR2 sequences are SNHLY and FYNNEI. J was trimmed by 9 bases and V by 6 bases; bases with no gene match: 3. The CDR3 region has the DNA TGTGCCAGCAGGGGACAGGGGGCGGGTTCACCCCTCCACTTT. As protein: CASRGQGAGSPLHF.

This clone has only a few counts. This chain connects TRBV12-2 to TRBJ2-2; the table gives TRBD2 as D, unverified against the DNA. TRBV12-2 is a known pseudogene. The CDR3 covers 16 residues. The CDR3 DNA reads as TGTGCAAGTCGCTTAGTTACGGGGGCGAACACCGGGGAGCTGTTTTTT. This sequence encodes CASRLVTGANTGELFF.

Concerning this clone: At the DNA level, this CDR3 is encoded by other sequences in the same sample as well. The chain is built from TRBV18 and TRBJ1-2; D remains ambiguous. This CDR3 has 13 amino acids. V was pared by 3 bases and J by 5 bases, with 10 bases between. Germline assignment: CDR1 KGHSH and CDR2 LQKENI. Written as DNA, the CDR3 is TGTGCCAGCTCACCGCCGGGTGGGTATGGCTACACCTTC. This encodes CASSPPGGYGYTF.

V is TRBV29-1 and J is TRBJ1-1; no clear D. The CDR3 is 14 residues long. From germline, CDR1 is SQVTM and CDR2 ANQGSEA. Trimming pared 7 bases from V and 1 base from J, leaving 16 bases between. This CDR3 reads CSAAPRISNTEAFF. The CDR3 DNA reads TGCAGCGCCGCACCTCGGATATCGAACACTGAAGCTTTCTTT.

This clone showed up just once. V and J are TRBV28 and TRBJ1-3, with D possibly being TRBD1 (5 bases). The germline V gene encodes CDR1 MDHEN and CDR2 SYDVKM. V dropped 6 bases and J dropped 0 bases, with 6 bases sitting between them. The CDR3 length is 13 residues. The CDR3 region is CASRTASGNTIYF. The CDR3 nucleotides are TGTGCCAGCAGGACAGCCTCTGGAAACACCATATATTTT.

The chain is built from TRBV14 and TRBJ2-5, with a tentative D call TRBD1 (6 bases). The germline gives CDR1 SGHDN, CDR2 FVKESK. The V and J ends lost 4 bases and 4 bases respectively, with 10 bases between them. CDR3 length equals 13 residues. This chain's CDR3 is CASSLQGRETQYF. Here the CDR3 DNA reads TGTGCCAGCAGCCTTCAGGGGAGAGAGACCCAGTACTTC.

This chain links TRBV2 with TRBJ1-1; D gene uncertain. The CDR3 runs 11 residues. Per germline, CDR1 SNHLY and CDR2 FYNNEI. V gave up 5 bases and J gave up 3 bases, with 4 bases separating them. The chain's CDR3 is CASSFDTEAFF. In DNA, the CDR3 is TGTGCCAGCAGTTTTGACACTGAAGCTTTCTTT.

This clone was picked up a small number of times. This chain uses TRBV6-1 with TRBJ2-1, with a possible D match to TRBD1 (5 bases). Germline CDR1 and CDR2: MNHNS and SASEGT. CDR3 size: 14 residues. Trimming cost V 2 bases and J 7 bases, with 12 bases left between them. For the CDR3, the DNA is TGTGCCAGCAGTGAACTGGGGCATTTAAATGAGCAGTTCTTC. Residues: CASSELGHLNEQFF.

This clone was found a few times. CDR3 sequence (DNA): TGTGCCATCAGTGCTAGCGGGGGGTCCACAGATACGCAGTATTTT. Encoded protein: CAISASGGSTDTQYF. The chain recombines TRBV10-3 with TRBJ2-3; 11 positions agree with TRBD2. With V trimmed by 4 bases and J by 2 bases, 2 bases remained unmatched. Germline loops: CDR1 ENHRY, CDR2 SYGVKD. The CDR3 consists of 15 residues.

The V gene is TRBV7-2, the J gene TRBJ2-7; 7 bases are a match to TRBD2. The junction had 12 bases not matched to a gene; V was cut back by 5 bases and J by 2 bases. The CDR3 consists of 16 residues. CDR1 and CDR2 (germline): SGHTA, FQGNSA. CDR3 DNA sequence: TGTGCCAGCAGCCAGGCTACTAGCGCAGACCCCTACGAGCAGTACTTC. This encodes CASSQATSADPYEQYF.

The J gene is TRBJ2-7, the V gene TRBV5-4; 7 positions match TRBD1. The CDR3 has 15 amino acids. The V and J ends lost 5 bases and 1 base, in that order; junction bases with no gene match: 9. Looked up from germline, CDR1 is SGHNT and CDR2 is YYREEE (reference sequence). CDR3 sequence: CASRNGQEISYEQYF. CDR3 nucleotides: TGTGCCAGCAGGAACGGACAGGAGATTTCCTACGAGCAGTACTTC.

The chain is built from TRBV7-2 and TRBJ2-1; perhaps TRBD2 as D (6 bases). The V end lost 4 bases, the J end lost 6 bases, and 13 bases lay between the germline ends. In germline, CDR1 is SGHTA, CDR2 FQGNSA. This CDR3 comprises 14 residues. The CDR3 coding sequence is TGTGCCAGCAGCTCCGTTGGGGGACTCAATGAGCAGTTCTTC. It encodes CASSSVGGLNEQFF.

The chain is built from TRBV10-2 and TRBJ2-7; 8 bases line up with TRBD1. The CDR3 runs 13 residues. Germline V gene sequence: CDR1 WSHSY, CDR2 SAAADI. Losses at the gene ends were 8 bases for V and 6 bases for J; bases not matched to a gene: 9. CDR3 loop: CASFPDRDREQYF. The CDR3 DNA is TGCGCCAGCTTTCCGGACAGGGACCGCGAGCAGTACTTC.

This chain links TRBV5-1 with TRBJ2-3; possible D gene TRBD2, 7 bases. Germline V gene sequence: CDR1 SGHRS, CDR2 YFSETQ. This CDR3 has 15 residues. V was shortened by 3 bases and J by 4 bases, with 15 bases between the two germline ends. CDR3 nucleotides: TGCGCCAGCAGCTCCCGGGGGGCCCTCCCAGATACGCAGTATTTT. The encoded protein is CASSSRGALPDTQYF.

This rearrangement joins TRBV18 to TRBJ2-7; D is perhaps TRBD1 (6 bases). The CDR3 spans 16 residues. Germline loops: CDR1 KGHSH, CDR2 LQKENI. The germline V and J ends were trimmed by 1 base and 3 bases, with 16 bases remaining between them. CDR3 region: CASSPRQTGFVYEQYF. Here the CDR3 DNA reads TGTGCCAGCTCACCACGGCAAACAGGGTTTGTCTACGAGCAGTACTTC. The full variable domain, in which reference TRBV18 and TRBJ2-7 provide the parts outside the CDR3, is NAGVMQNPRHLVRRRGQEARLRCSPMKGHSHVYWYRQLPEEGLKFMVYLQKENIIDESGMPKERFSAEFPKEGPSILRIQQVVRGDSAAYFCASSPRQTGFVYEQYFGPGTRLTVT.

The rearrangement links TRBV5-1 to TRBJ2-7, with 10 bases fitting TRBD2. V gave up 0 bases and J gave up 0 bases; unmatched junction bases: 0. CDR3 size: 15 residues. The V gene's germline CDR1 is SGHRS and CDR2 YFSETQ. In nucleotides, the CDR3 is TGCGCCAGCAGCTTGGTAGCGGGGGGCTCCTACGAGCAGTACTTC. Protein sequence: CASSLVAGGSYEQYF.